The sequence of this T cell receptor (beta chain) was determined in a study of vaccination effects on CD4 cells after COVID-19 (dated by TCRdb to 2022 to 2024). Turning to the overall study: In the ViraFEST assay, PBMC were stimulated with viral peptide pools, and TCR sequencing was then used to find antigen-specific CD4+ T cell clonotypes based on their expansion. In both COVID-19 convalescent patients and infection-naive vaccine recipients, the study compared SARS-CoV-2 spike-specific CD4+ TCR repertoires from before mRNA vaccination with those from after it. A total of 10 COVID-19 convalescent patients and a handful of SARS-CoV-2-naive healthy vaccine recipients were included in the full study. The Oncomine TCR Beta short-read assay on an Illumina iSeq 100 was used to sequence cultures from other donors in the study. Each participant received two doses of an mRNA SARS-CoV-2 vaccine, either BNT162b2 or mRNA-1273. Approximately 2.1 million PBMC per well were cultured in IMDM with about 5.4% human AB serum, 7.5 to 10 IU/ml IL-2 and gentamicin, plus 10 ug/ml peptides.

The paper as a whole reports these results and caveats: Clones induced by infection and clones induced by vaccination both contracted markedly at late timepoints after vaccination, which fits with T cell responses waning over time. In healthy vaccine recipients, vaccine-induced clones were almost all SARS-CoV-2 mono-reactive, with only 1 of 255 cross-reactive with common cold coronaviruses. Limitations of the study were the small number of convalescent patients and the absence of early post-infection timepoints.

A note on this clone: No antigen is known for it. There are no base qualities to consult, and no much larger clone falls within one base.

After more than nine days of culture, CD4+ T cells were isolated with the EasySep CD4+ T cell isolation kit. Negative nucleocapsid antibody results before and after vaccination confirmed that the healthy vaccine recipients had no prior SARS-CoV-2 infection. Half of the culture medium was replaced with fresh IL-2-containing medium on days 3 and 7. Each peptide stimulation condition was cultured in triplicate wells unless otherwise noted. Using Ficoll-Paque Plus gradient centrifugation, PBMC were separated from whole blood and then either used fresh or cryopreserved at -140C. The QIAamp micro DNA kit was used to extract genomic DNA from the cultured CD4+ T cells. The library was built by means of the immunoSEQ multiplex PCR assay. TCR beta CDR3 sequencing was performed on DNA from the cultured, isolated CD4+ T cells. Processing in the source paper ran as follows. The analysis removed non-productive TCR sequences, trimmed reads to the CDR3 region, and retained only CDR3s that were 7 or more amino acids long. The MANAFEST web app was used to identify antigen-specific clonotypes by comparing expansion in peptide wells with expansion in reference cultures. To be called positive, a clone needed expansion at FDR<0.05 compared with the reference and with all other wells, an odds ratio greater than 5, and a frequency greater than 0.1% in two replicate wells. A clonotype was called cross-reactive if it was significantly expanded both in SARS-CoV-2 spike wells and in at least one common cold coronavirus spike condition. Levenshtein distance calculated with the stringdist R package was used to assess CDR3 similarity, and unrooted trees were constructed with ape in R 3.6.1. The clones in this table, taken by TCRdb from immuneACCESS, are in-frame only. Not every clone is retained; where verified, under half of the shortfall comes from an unresolved V gene, and the cause of the rest is unknown. The DNA gave D and trimming, while V, J and clone size come from that table. The sample table shows 50,000 or so clones, and 67% are seen once. The ten largest clones capture roughly 5% of the sample.

The sequenced sample was CD4+ T cells from PBMCs cultured without peptide, obtained before COVID-19 vaccination. The receptor comes from a human donor who received a COVID-19 vaccine.

For the CDR3, the sequence is CASSQDSGISLTF. The nucleotide sequence is TGTGCCAGCAGCCAAGATTCGGGTATCTCCCTGACTTTC. The rearranged chain carries TRBV14 and TRBJ2-6; the D gene identity is not certain. Counted from cysteine to phenylalanine, this CDR3 has 13 amino acids. The CDR3 DNA has 39 bases and is translated from base 1. Trimming costs V 0 bases and J 15 bases, and their ends lie 12 bases apart. CDR1 SGHDN and CDR2 FVKESK were looked up in the germline V gene.